This is a list of T cell receptor beta chains from one sample in a study of T cells in Graves' hyperthyroidism and ophthalmopathy. TCRdb reprocessed the multiplex PCR reads with MiXCR, giving one entry per CDR3 protein. The sample lists fewer than 650,000 distinct CDR3 sequences, around 15% occurring once. The sequenced sample was blood. All receptors come from a woman in her thirties or forties with Graves' ophthalmopathy. Each CDR3 is given with its conserved first and last residue. Fields, in order: V gene, D gene, J gene, clone size, CDR3 protein, CDR3 DNA. D genes are given only for firm matches. Only some rows state a clone size, as once, few, many or a class for expanded clones.

v_call: TRBV6-4
d_call: .
j_call: TRBJ2-3
clone_size: .
cdr3_aa: CASSDRAIGTDTQYF
cdr3_nt: TGTGCCAGCAGTGACCGAGCCATTGGCACAGATACGCAGTATTTT

v_call: TRBV25-1
d_call: .
j_call: TRBJ1-4
clone_size: many
cdr3_aa: CASSGIAGRNEKLFF
cdr3_nt: TGTGCCAGCAGTGGCATAGCAGGGAGGAATGAAAAACTGTTTTTT

v_call: TRBV7-2
d_call: TRBD1
j_call: TRBJ1-2
clone_size: few
cdr3_aa: CASSLRQGALTF
cdr3_nt: TGTGCCAGCAGCTTAAGGCAGGGGGCTCTCACCTTC

v_call: TRBV14
d_call: .
j_call: TRBJ2-2
clone_size: .
cdr3_aa: CASRVSGTNTGELFF
cdr3_nt: TGTGCCAGCAGGGTCTCGGGGACGAACACCGGGGAGCTGTTTTTT

v_call: TRBV30
d_call: .
j_call: TRBJ1-5
clone_size: many
cdr3_aa: CAWSPGRENQPQHF
cdr3_nt: TGTGCCTGGAGCCCTGGTCGGGAAAATCAGCCCCAGCATTTT

v_call: TRBV4-2
d_call: TRBD1
j_call: TRBJ2-6
clone_size: many
cdr3_aa: CASSPTGGVSGANVLTF
cdr3_nt: TGTGCCAGCAGCCCGACAGGGGGCGTTTCTGGGGCCAACGTCCTGACTTTC

v_call: TRBV20-1
d_call: TRBD2
j_call: TRBJ2-5
clone_size: many
cdr3_aa: CSARGLAGMETQYF
cdr3_nt: TGCAGTGCTAGAGGTTTAGCGGGAATGGAGACCCAGTACTTC

v_call: TRBV6-1
d_call: .
j_call: TRBJ1-1
clone_size: many
cdr3_aa: CASSEQGQLNTEAFF
cdr3_nt: TGTGCCAGCAGTGAGCAAGGACAGCTCAACACTGAAGCTTTCTTT

v_call: TRBV24-1
d_call: .
j_call: TRBJ2-4
clone_size: many
cdr3_aa: CATSCETLAKNIQYF
cdr3_nt: TGTGCCACCAGTTGCGAGACGCTCGCCAAAAACATTCAGTACTTC

v_call: TRBV5-1
d_call: .
j_call: TRBJ2-7
clone_size: few
cdr3_aa: CASTPTVTTYEQYF
cdr3_nt: TGCGCCAGCACCCCTACTGTGACAACCTACGAGCAGTACTTC

v_call: TRBV15
d_call: .
j_call: TRBJ2-6
clone_size: many
cdr3_aa: CATSRGAGRSSGANVLTF
cdr3_nt: TGTGCCACCAGCAGAGGGGCAGGCCGGAGCTCTGGGGCCAACGTCCTGACTTTC

v_call: TRBV28
d_call: TRBD1
j_call: TRBJ2-5
clone_size: .
cdr3_aa: CASSTPRQGGGETQYF
cdr3_nt: TGTGCCAGCAGTACCCCGAGACAGGGGGGAGGGGAGACCCAGTACTTC

v_call: TRBV20-1
d_call: TRBD2
j_call: TRBJ2-4
clone_size: few
cdr3_aa: CSAPMGGGTGKNIQYF
cdr3_nt: TGCAGTGCCCCTATGGGCGGGGGGACGGGCAAAAACATTCAGTACTTC

v_call: TRBV4-3
d_call: TRBD1
j_call: TRBJ1-1
clone_size: .
cdr3_aa: CASSQGQGSVNTEAFF
cdr3_nt: TGCGCCAGCAGCCAAGGACAGGGATCTGTGAACACTGAAGCTTTCTTT

v_call: TRBV10-3
d_call: TRBD1
j_call: TRBJ2-7
clone_size: many
cdr3_aa: CAIRPGQGPDEQYF
cdr3_nt: TGTGCCATCAGGCCCGGACAGGGACCCGACGAGCAGTACTTC

v_call: TRBV11-2
d_call: .
j_call: TRBJ1-1
clone_size: few
cdr3_aa: CASSLVGLGGDRTEAFF
cdr3_nt: TGTGCCAGCAGCTTAGTCGGTTTAGGAGGAGATAGGACTGAAGCTTTCTTT

v_call: TRBV10-3
d_call: .
j_call: TRBJ2-2
clone_size: many
cdr3_aa: CAITSGPGTGELFF
cdr3_nt: TGTGCCATCACCTCAGGCCCTGGGACCGGGGAGCTGTTTTTT

v_call: TRBV11-1
d_call: .
j_call: TRBJ2-7
clone_size: many
cdr3_aa: CASSLGQTPTYEQYF
cdr3_nt: TGTGCCAGCAGCTTAGGACAGACCCCAACCTACGAGCAGTACTTC

v_call: TRBV9
d_call: .
j_call: TRBJ2-2
clone_size: many
cdr3_aa: CASSVDPTGELFF
cdr3_nt: TGTGCCAGCAGCGTAGATCCGACCGGGGAGCTGTTTTTT

v_call: TRBV12-5
d_call: .
j_call: TRBJ2-7
clone_size: few
cdr3_aa: CASGNLDEQYF
cdr3_nt: TGTGCTAGTGGTAACTTAGACGAGCAGTACTTC

v_call: TRBV6-5
d_call: TRBD1
j_call: TRBJ1-1
clone_size: many
cdr3_aa: CASRRGTGEEAFF
cdr3_nt: TGTGCCAGCAGGAGGGGGACAGGGGAAGAAGCTTTCTTT

v_call: TRBV20-1
d_call: TRBD1
j_call: TRBJ1-1
clone_size: many
cdr3_aa: CSARDPGTVNTEAFF
cdr3_nt: TGCAGTGCTAGAGATCCAGGGACAGTGAACACTGAAGCTTTCTTT

v_call: TRBV28
d_call: .
j_call: TRBJ1-2
clone_size: many
cdr3_aa: CASRTGRANYGYTF
cdr3_nt: TGTGCCAGCAGGACAGGACGCGCTAACTATGGCTACACCTTC

v_call: TRBV4-1
d_call: .
j_call: TRBJ1-5
clone_size: few
cdr3_aa: CASSQEAGQNQPQHF
cdr3_nt: TGCGCCAGCAGCCAAGAGGCAGGGCAAAATCAGCCCCAGCATTTT

v_call: TRBV18
d_call: .
j_call: TRBJ2-5
clone_size: .
cdr3_aa: CASSPQGRLETQYF
cdr3_nt: TGTGCCAGCTCTCCTCAGGGGAGGTTGGAGACCCAGTACTTC

v_call: TRBV9
d_call: TRBD2
j_call: TRBJ2-5
clone_size: many
cdr3_aa: CASSVAGVGETQYF
cdr3_nt: TGTGCCAGCAGCGTGGCGGGGGTAGGGGAGACCCAGTACTTC

v_call: TRBV28
d_call: TRBD2
j_call: TRBJ2-7
clone_size: .
cdr3_aa: CASSLGGRRDEQYF
cdr3_nt: TGTGCCAGCAGCTTAGGCGGGAGGCGGGACGAGCAGTACTTC

v_call: TRBV4-3
d_call: .
j_call: TRBJ2-7
clone_size: .
cdr3_aa: CASSQEKRSSYEQYF
cdr3_nt: TGCGCCAGCAGCCAAGAAAAGCGGAGTTCCTACGAGCAGTACTTC

v_call: TRBV15
d_call: TRBD1
j_call: TRBJ2-5
clone_size: many
cdr3_aa: CATSRDRSEETQYF
cdr3_nt: TGTGCCACCAGCAGGGACAGGTCCGAAGAGACCCAGTACTTC

v_call: TRBV19
d_call: .
j_call: TRBJ2-7
clone_size: few
cdr3_aa: CASSGQGNYKQYF
cdr3_nt: TGTGCCAGTAGTGGGCAGGGGAACTACAAGCAGTACTTC

v_call: TRBV28
d_call: TRBD2
j_call: TRBJ2-7
clone_size: many
cdr3_aa: CASSSSSGRISYEQYF
cdr3_nt: TGTGCCAGCAGTTCCTCAAGCGGGAGGATCTCCTACGAGCAGTACTTC

v_call: TRBV7-8
d_call: .
j_call: TRBJ2-6
clone_size: many
cdr3_aa: CASSLARSGANVLTF
cdr3_nt: TGTGCCAGCAGCTTAGCACGCTCTGGGGCCAACGTCCTGACTTTC

v_call: TRBV24-1
d_call: TRBD2
j_call: TRBJ2-7
clone_size: many
cdr3_aa: CATSGTSDSYEQYF
cdr3_nt: TGTGCCACAAGCGGGACTAGCGACTCCTACGAGCAGTACTTC

v_call: TRBV5-1
d_call: .
j_call: TRBJ1-1
clone_size: many
cdr3_aa: CASSLMGQTNTEAFF
cdr3_nt: TGCGCCAGCAGCCTAATGGGGCAGACAAACACTGAAGCTTTCTTT

v_call: TRBV6-1
d_call: .
j_call: TRBJ1-5
clone_size: many
cdr3_aa: CASSERPGNQPQHF
cdr3_nt: TGTGCCAGCAGTGAACGCCCCGGCAATCAGCCCCAGCATTTT

v_call: TRBV24-1
d_call: .
j_call: TRBJ1-1
clone_size: many
cdr3_aa: CATSDTGLGTFF
cdr3_nt: TGTGCCACCAGTGACACGGGCCTCGGCACTTTCTTT

v_call: TRBV7-9
d_call: TRBD1
j_call: TRBJ1-1
clone_size: .
cdr3_aa: CASSSTGTLNTEAFF
cdr3_nt: TGTGCCAGCAGCTCGACAGGGACTTTGAACACTGAAGCTTTCTTT

v_call: TRBV28
d_call: TRBD2
j_call: TRBJ2-2
clone_size: many
cdr3_aa: CASSIQGRGGTGELFF
cdr3_nt: TGTGCCAGCAGCATACAGGGACGGGGGGGCACCGGGGAGCTGTTTTTT

v_call: TRBV6-1
d_call: .
j_call: TRBJ2-7
clone_size: many
cdr3_aa: CASSEGVTYEQYF
cdr3_nt: TGTGCCAGCAGTGAAGGGGTGACCTACGAGCAGTACTTC

v_call: TRBV14
d_call: .
j_call: TRBJ1-2
clone_size: many
cdr3_aa: CASSQQGFYGYTF
cdr3_nt: TGTGCCAGCAGCCAACAGGGTTTCTATGGCTACACCTTC

v_call: TRBV12-3/TRBV12-4
d_call: .
j_call: TRBJ2-7
clone_size: many
cdr3_aa: CASSPTWGPYEQYF
cdr3_nt: TGTGCCAGCAGTCCGACTTGGGGTCCATACGAGCAGTACTTC

v_call: TRBV29-1
d_call: .
j_call: TRBJ2-7
clone_size: many
cdr3_aa: CSFRDTPYEQYF
cdr3_nt: TGCAGCTTCCGGGACACCCCCTACGAGCAGTACTTC

v_call: TRBV7-9
d_call: .
j_call: TRBJ2-7
clone_size: .
cdr3_aa: CASSLWEAPYEQYF
cdr3_nt: TGTGCCAGCAGCTTATGGGAGGCCCCCTACGAGCAGTACTTC

v_call: TRBV7-3
d_call: .
j_call: TRBJ2-5
clone_size: many
cdr3_aa: CASSFRTEETQYF
cdr3_nt: TGTGCCAGCAGCTTCAGGACTGAAGAGACCCAGTACTTC

v_call: TRBV11-3
d_call: .
j_call: TRBJ1-1
clone_size: many
cdr3_aa: CASSLTTYTEAFF
cdr3_nt: TGTGCCAGCAGCTTAACGACGTACACTGAAGCTTTCTTT

v_call: TRBV28
d_call: TRBD2
j_call: TRBJ2-5
clone_size: medium-sized
cdr3_aa: CASSFSTSGYQETQYF
cdr3_nt: TGTGCCAGCAGTTTTAGCACTAGCGGCTACCAAGAGACCCAGTACTTC

v_call: TRBV7-2
d_call: TRBD1
j_call: TRBJ1-1
clone_size: many
cdr3_aa: CASSYDRDEAFF
cdr3_nt: TGTGCCAGCAGCTACGACAGGGATGAGGCTTTCTTT

v_call: TRBV6-5
d_call: TRBD1
j_call: TRBJ2-3
clone_size: many
cdr3_aa: CASSYSGTGGPDTQYF
cdr3_nt: TGTGCCAGCAGTTACTCGGGGACAGGGGGACCAGATACGCAGTATTTT

v_call: TRBV20-1
d_call: TRBD1
j_call: TRBJ1-3
clone_size: few
cdr3_aa: CSASPQGISGNTIYF
cdr3_nt: TGCAGTGCTAGTCCACAGGGGATTTCTGGAAACACCATATATTTT

v_call: TRBV5-1
d_call: TRBD2
j_call: TRBJ2-5
clone_size: few
cdr3_aa: CASSSGTSGTEETQYF
cdr3_nt: TGCGCCAGCAGCTCGGGGACTAGCGGGACGGAAGAGACCCAGTACTTC

v_call: TRBV28
d_call: .
j_call: TRBJ2-7
clone_size: many
cdr3_aa: CASSLRQLPYEQYF
cdr3_nt: TGTGCCAGCAGTTTGAGACAGTTGCCCTACGAGCAGTACTTC

v_call: TRBV12-3/TRBV12-4
d_call: .
j_call: TRBJ2-7
clone_size: many
cdr3_aa: CASSLVAGSYEQYF
cdr3_nt: TGTGCCAGCAGTTTGGTTGCGGGTTCTTACGAGCAGTACTTC

v_call: TRBV24-1
d_call: .
j_call: TRBJ1-2
clone_size: .
cdr3_aa: CATSDPGTTDGYTF
cdr3_nt: TGTGCCACCAGTGACCCTGGGACGACAGATGGCTACACCTTC

v_call: TRBV20-1
d_call: .
j_call: TRBJ2-7
clone_size: .
cdr3_aa: CSAESDGSYEQYF
cdr3_nt: TGCAGTGCAGAATCGGACGGTTCCTACGAGCAGTACTTC

v_call: TRBV2
d_call: .
j_call: TRBJ1-5
clone_size: many
cdr3_aa: CASSVEGNQPQHF
cdr3_nt: TGTGCCAGCAGCGTAGAGGGGAATCAGCCCCAGCATTTT